This T cell receptor beta chain was found in a study of T-cell memory formation after mild COVID-19. MiXCR, applied by TCRdb to the 5' RACE reads, yields one record per CDR3 protein. The sample lists approximately 300,000 distinct CDR3 sequences, just under 20% occurring once. This clonotype was detected only a few times. Its target is unknown. The study's findings and limits: While clones contracting from day 15 to 85 were balanced between CD4 and CD8, later expanders leaned CD4+.

CDR1 and CDR2 from the germline V gene are MGHRA and YSYEKL. The germline V and J ends were trimmed by 0 bases and 13 bases, with 15 bases remaining between them. The length of the CDR3 is 13 residues. Sequenced: PBMCs or a T cell subset sorted from them (not recorded which). V is TRBV4-1 and J is TRBJ2-5, with TRBD1 as a possible D gene (6 bases). The receptor comes from a man between 18 and 35 years old who had mild COVID-19 (a few samples of this study predate the infection). Cell type and time point are not known. CDR3 sequence: CASSQERGLGTYF. Written as DNA, the CDR3 is TGCGCCAGCAGCCAAGAAAGGGGGTTGGGGACGTACTTC.